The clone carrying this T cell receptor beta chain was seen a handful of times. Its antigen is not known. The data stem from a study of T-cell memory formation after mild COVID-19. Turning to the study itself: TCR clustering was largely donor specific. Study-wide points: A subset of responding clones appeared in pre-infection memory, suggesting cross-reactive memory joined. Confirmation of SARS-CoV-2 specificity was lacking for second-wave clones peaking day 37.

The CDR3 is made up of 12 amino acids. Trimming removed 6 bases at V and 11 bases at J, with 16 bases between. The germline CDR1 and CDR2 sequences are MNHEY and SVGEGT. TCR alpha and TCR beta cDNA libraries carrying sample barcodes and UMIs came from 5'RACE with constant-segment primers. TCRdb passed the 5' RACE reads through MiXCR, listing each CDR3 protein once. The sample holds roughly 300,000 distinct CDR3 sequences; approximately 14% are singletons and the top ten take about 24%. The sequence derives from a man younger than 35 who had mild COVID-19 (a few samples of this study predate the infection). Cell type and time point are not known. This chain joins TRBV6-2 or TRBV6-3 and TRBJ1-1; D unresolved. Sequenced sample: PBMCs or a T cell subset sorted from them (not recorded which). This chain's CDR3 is CASRSSSVDAFF. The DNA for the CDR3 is TGTGCCAGCAGATCGTCCTCGGTTGACGCTTTCTTT.